The 15 T cell receptor beta chains below all came from one sample that was sequenced in a study of T cell responses to AZD1222 COVID-19 vaccine. The data were produced by immunoSEQ multiplex PCR, yet TCRdb's version contains in-frame clones alone and is incomplete. This sample has around 200,000 clones, with 90% to 95% found just once. The material was peripheral blood, obtained 28 days after the second AZD1222 dose. The receptors were sampled from an adult who received the AZD1222 COVID-19 vaccine.

This chain links TRBV29-1 with TRBJ2-5; D is uncertain. The V gene lost 5 bases and the J gene lost 10 bases, with 14 bases spanning the gap. This CDR3 is 11 amino acids long. CDR1 SQVTM and CDR2 ANQGSEA come from the germline V gene. The CDR3 loop is CSVTDSGDQYF. The DNA of the CDR3 is TGCAGCGTTACCGATTCAGGAGACCAGTACTTC.

The rearrangement joins TRBV4-1 to TRBJ1-5; maybe TRBD1 (5 bases). Between the trimmed V and J ends, which lost 0 bases and 6 bases, there was a span of 15 bases. Per the germline V gene, CDR1 is MGHRA and CDR2 is YSYEKL. The length of the CDR3 is 16 residues. The CDR3 coding sequence is TGCGCCAGCAGCCAAGATGTGGGCAGGGTGAGTCAGCCCCAGCATTTT. Translating it yields CASSQDVGRVSQPQHF.

V is TRBV3-1 (or the pseudogene TRBV3-2) and J is TRBJ2-7; TRBD2 matches at 12 bases. J lost 3 bases, V lost 2 bases, and 11 bases had no gene match. Germline V CDR1 and CDR2: LGHDT, YNNKEL (reference sequence). There are 18 residues in the CDR3. The CDR3, as DNA: TGTGCCAGCAGCCAACCATTCACTGGGACTAGCGGGCTCTACGAGCAGTACTTC. It specifies CASSQPFTGTSGLYEQYF.

This chain joins TRBV10-1 and TRBJ2-7, with D tentatively TRBD2 (5 bases). With 0 bases removed from V and 2 bases from J, the gap between germline ends came to 8 bases. The CDR3 is made up of 14 amino acids. Germline V gene sequence: CDR1 WNHNN, CDR2 SYGVQD (reference sequence). The CDR3 DNA sequence: TGCGCCAGCAGTGAGTCGAGGGAAACCTACGAGCAGTACTTC. Its protein is CASSESRETYEQYF.

The J gene is TRBJ1-5, the V gene TRBV1; the table's TRBD1 call for D was not verified on the DNA. TRBV1 is a known pseudogene. CDR3 length: 20 amino acids. CDR3 sequence: CTSSQDQKGTGTNSNQPQHF. The CDR3 region has the DNA TGCACCAGCAGCCAAGATCAAAAAGGGACAGGGACAAATAGCAATCAGCCCCAGCATTTT.

J is TRBJ2-1 and V is TRBV19, with 10 bases aligning to TRBD2. The CDR3 is made up of 20 amino acids. After removal of 4 bases from V and 0 bases from J, the junction contained 15 bases not matched to a gene. Germline-derived CDR1 and CDR2 are LNHDA and SQIVND (reference sequence). The CDR3 region is CASSTPSGGRNWSSYNEQFF. The CDR3 DNA is TGTGCCAGTAGTACGCCTAGCGGGGGCCGTAATTGGAGCTCCTACAATGAGCAGTTCTTC.

The V and J genes are TRBV20-1 and TRBJ2-5; D remains unclear. This CDR3 has 11 amino acids. The germline V gene has CDR1 DFQATT and CDR2 SNEGSKA (reference sequence). The V end lost 6 bases, the J end lost 0 bases, and 5 bases lay between the germline ends. CDR3 sequence reads: CSAQNQETQYF. DNA of the CDR3: TGCAGTGCACAAAACCAAGAGACCCAGTACTTC.

This chain uses TRBV3-1 (or the pseudogene TRBV3-2) with TRBJ1-1, with unresolved D. In germline, CDR1 is LGHDT, CDR2 YNNKEL (reference sequence). The CDR3 totals 15 residues. The V gene lost 1 base and the J gene lost 1 base, with 10 bases spanning the gap. CDR3 in DNA: TGTGCCAGCAGCCAAGGAGGGTTGACGAACACTGAAGCTTTCTTT. Amino acid sequence: CASSQGGLTNTEAFF.

The chain joins TRBV11-3 to TRBJ1-1, with D possibly matching TRBD1 (5 bases). Trimming removed 1 base from V and 1 base from J, with 16 bases in between. Germline V gene sequence: CDR1 SGHNT, CDR2 YENEEA. The CDR3 has 17 amino acids. This chain's CDR3 is CASSLGGSGVRNTEAFF. Here the CDR3 DNA reads TGTGCCAGCAGCTTAGGAGGATCGGGGGTTCGGAACACTGAAGCTTTCTTT.

A single count supports this clone. The chain has TRBV7-3 and TRBJ2-3, with 7 bases matching TRBD1. V shed 5 bases and J 2 bases; nucleotides not matched to a gene: 16. The CDR3 is 18 residues long. The germline V gene encodes CDR1 SGHTA and CDR2 FQGTGA. The CDR3 nucleotides are TGTGCCAGCAGCCCAGCCCGGCTAGGGGGCCTTAACACAGATACGCAGTATTTT. Its translation is CASSPARLGGLNTDTQYF.

The genes are TRBV7-6 and TRBJ2-1; no clear D. This CDR3 has 14 residues. Germline V gives CDR1 SGHVS, CDR2 FNYEAQ. Trimming stripped 5 bases from V and 9 bases from J, with 17 bases between. The CDR3 DNA reads TGTGCCAGCAGCCCCCTTCTTCGGTTGGGTGAGCAGTTCTTC. It specifies CASSPLLRLGEQFF.

This rearrangement joins TRBV5-1 to TRBJ2-7, with 12 bases that match TRBD2. The CDR3 covers 14 residues. Germline CDR1 reads SGHRS; CDR2 reads YFSETQ. V shed 3 bases, J shed 2 bases, and the junction held 0 bases outside the gene matches. The CDR3 DNA is TGCGCCAGCAGCTCTAGCGGGGGGGCCTACGAGCAGTACTTC. Residues: CASSSSGGAYEQYF.

This chain connects TRBV6-1 to TRBJ2-5, with D unresolved. The V end was cut by 1 base, the J end by 1 base, with 10 bases between. The CDR3 is made up of 15 amino acids. Germline CDR1 reads MNHNS; CDR2 reads SASEGT. Here the CDR3 DNA reads TGTGCCAGCAGTGAAGGTATGGGTACCCAAGAGACCCAGTACTTC. Translation: CASSEGMGTQETQYF.

This clone showed up just a few times. The rearrangement joins TRBV3-1 (or the pseudogene TRBV3-2) to TRBJ1-1; unclear D gene. The CDR3 runs 13 residues. Germline loops: CDR1 LGHDT, CDR2 YNNKEL (reference sequence). Trimming cost V 2 bases and J 6 bases, with 10 bases left between them. CDR3 DNA sequence: TGTGCCAGCAGCCAATTGGCGGGTTCTGAAGCTTTCTTT. Translating it yields CASSQLAGSEAFF.

This chain joins TRBV6-4 and TRBJ2-3; 8 bases are shared with TRBD2. The CDR3 has 15 amino acids. With 3 bases clipped from V and 2 bases from J, the junction kept 4 bases outside the gene matches. Germline CDR1 and CDR2: MRHNA and SNTAGT. The CDR3 bases are TGTGCCAGCAGTGAAATAGCGGGGACCACAGATACGCAGTATTTT. Its translation is CASSEIAGTTDTQYF.